This TCR beta chain derives from a study of cytomegalovirus exposure and HLA in healthy donors. Study findings and constraints: CMV antigen specificity was confirmed in vitro for a few CMV-associated chains. Most TCR sequences were seen very rarely across donors, but some public TCRs occurred in many.

A note on this clone: The antigen is not known.

Assay used: immunoSEQ multiplex PCR; TCRdb lists only in-frame clones, some missing. In the table there are 70,000 or so clones, roughly nine tenths of which are singletons. From germline, CDR1 is SGDLS and CDR2 YYNGEE. The CDR3 is 17 amino acids. V was cut by 1 base and J by 0 bases, with 16 bases left in between. This TCR came from a man aged 18 to 29 in good health and CMV-seronegative. Sequenced material: PBMCs. This chain links TRBV9 with TRBJ1-2, with no clear D. DNA of the CDR3: TGTGCCAGCAGCGTATCCTTGTACGGTGAAGCTAACTATGGCTACACCTTC. This codes for CASSVSLYGEANYGYTF. Full variable domain (rest looked up from reference TRBV9 and TRBJ1-2): DSGVTQTPKHLITATGQRVTLRCSPRSGDLSVYWYQQSLDQGLQFLIQYYNGEERAKGNILERFSAQQFPDLHSELNLSSLELGDSALYFCASSVSLYGEANYGYTFGSGTRLTVV.